This T cell receptor beta chain was retrieved from a study of cytomegalovirus exposure and HLA in healthy donors. Primers: 60 Vbeta forward and 13 Jbeta reverse. TCRdb keeps only in-frame clones here, not all; method: immunoSEQ multiplex PCR. The sample lists approximately 130,000 clones, around 80% seen once, with 1.8% in the top ten. Sequenced material: PBMCs. This TCR was recovered from a woman aged 35 to 49 in good health and CMV-seronegative.

CDR3 nucleotides: TGTGCCAGTAGTATTAGCGCGGGACTCGCCCCTCTCTACTTC. Translation: CASSISAGLAPLYF. The chain has TRBV19 and TRBJ2-7; the D gene is possibly TRBD2 (6 bases). CDR3 size: 14 residues. V shed 3 bases and J shed 13 bases, with 22 bases lying between them. Germline V gene data show CDR1 as LNHDA and CDR2 as SQIVND (reference sequence).